A selection of T cell receptor beta chains follows, all from one sample in a study of CD8 T cells in Susac syndrome. TCRdb itself ran the immunoSEQ multiplex PCR reads through MiXCR, one entry per CDR3 protein. Of under 200,000 distinct CDR3 sequences in the sample, over 85% were seen once. Sequencing was carried out using CD4+ T cells from PBMCs. These receptors were obtained from a human donor in good health. The CDR3 runs from the conserved cysteine through the conserved F or W. The order of the fields is clone size, D gene, V gene, J gene, CDR3 length, CDR3 DNA, CDR3 protein. A D gene is named only where the DNA matches it firmly. Expanded clones get a size class; other rows say once, few or many, or leave the size out.

abundance: NA; d_gene: TRBD1; v_gene: TRBV20-1; j_gene: TRBJ2-7; len: 16; CDR3nt: TGCAGTGCTAGGGGTTCCGGGACAGGGGGTATGGGCGAGCAGTACTTC; CDR3aa: CSARGSGTGGMGEQYF
abundance: once; d_gene: TRBD1; v_gene: TRBV3-1; j_gene: TRBJ2-2; len: 16; CDR3nt: TGTGCCAGCAGCCCGGGGACAGTTGGCGGAACCGGGGAGCTGTTTTTT; CDR3aa: CASSPGTVGGTGELFF
abundance: NA; d_gene: NA; v_gene: TRBV15; j_gene: TRBJ2-6; len: 17; CDR3nt: TGTGCCACCAGCATACCCAGCAGGGAGGCTGGGGCCAACGTCCTGACTTTC; CDR3aa: CATSIPSREAGANVLTF
abundance: NA; d_gene: NA; v_gene: TRBV27; j_gene: TRBJ2-3; len: 14; CDR3nt: TGTGCCAGCAGTTTATTCGCCCCCACAGATACGCAGTATTTT; CDR3aa: CASSLFAPTDTQYF
abundance: NA; d_gene: TRBD2; v_gene: TRBV20-1; j_gene: TRBJ2-1; len: 16; CDR3nt: TGCAGTGCTAGAGATGCGGCGGGGGGGGAAGACAATGAGCAGTTCTTC; CDR3aa: CSARDAAGGEDNEQFF
abundance: NA; d_gene: TRBD2; v_gene: TRBV20-1; j_gene: TRBJ2-7; len: 15; CDR3nt: TGCAGTGCTTCCGGGACTAGCGGGAGTACCTACGAGCAGTACTTC; CDR3aa: CSASGTSGSTYEQYF
abundance: NA; d_gene: TRBD1; v_gene: TRBV20-1; j_gene: TRBJ1-5; len: 15; CDR3nt: TGCAGTGCTACGGACAGGGTTCTATCAAATCAGCCCCAGCATTTT; CDR3aa: CSATDRVLSNQPQHF
abundance: NA; d_gene: NA; v_gene: TRBV25-1; j_gene: TRBJ2-1; len: 15; CDR3nt: TGTGCCAGCAGTGAGCCTAGGGGCTCCTACAATGAGCAGTTCTTC; CDR3aa: CASSEPRGSYNEQFF
abundance: NA; d_gene: NA; v_gene: TRBV6-5; j_gene: TRBJ2-3; len: 14; CDR3nt: TGTGCCAGCAGGTTCAGGGGAAGCACAGATACGCAGTATTTT; CDR3aa: CASRFRGSTDTQYF
abundance: NA; d_gene: NA; v_gene: TRBV20-1; j_gene: TRBJ1-6; len: 15; CDR3nt: TGCAGTGCTAGAGATCCAGCGGGTCGAGACTCACCCCTCCACTTT; CDR3aa: CSARDPAGRDSPLHF
abundance: NA; d_gene: NA; v_gene: TRBV13; j_gene: TRBJ2-3; len: 14; CDR3nt: TGTGCCAGCAGCCCTACCACTAGCACAGATACGCAGTATTTT; CDR3aa: CASSPTTSTDTQYF
abundance: NA; d_gene: NA; v_gene: TRBV7-2; j_gene: TRBJ2-6; len: 15; CDR3nt: TGTGCCAGCAGCTCGCGGGGAGCTGGGGCCAACGTCCTGACTTTC; CDR3aa: CASSSRGAGANVLTF
abundance: NA; d_gene: NA; v_gene: TRBV5-1; j_gene: TRBJ2-3; len: 14; CDR3nt: TGCGCCAGCAGCTTCGCAGGGCGGACCGATACGCAGTATTTT; CDR3aa: CASSFAGRTDTQYF
abundance: NA; d_gene: TRBD1; v_gene: TRBV20-1; j_gene: TRBJ2-7; len: 14; CDR3nt: TGCAGTGCTTTGGCGACAGGGATGGGCTGCGAGCAGTACTTC; CDR3aa: CSALATGMGCEQYF
abundance: NA; d_gene: TRBD1; v_gene: TRBV7-2; j_gene: TRBJ2-5; len: 14; CDR3nt: TGTGCCAGCAGCCGGGACAGGGGACAAGAGACCCAGTACTTC; CDR3aa: CASSRDRGQETQYF
abundance: NA; d_gene: NA; v_gene: TRBV7-3; j_gene: TRBJ2-2; len: 14; CDR3nt: TGTGCCAGCGCACCGCGGCAGAACACCGGGGAGCTGTTTTTT; CDR3aa: CASAPRQNTGELFF
abundance: NA; d_gene: NA; v_gene: TRBV6-2/TRBV6-3; j_gene: TRBJ2-1; len: 19; CDR3nt: TGTGCCAGCAGTTACTCCAAAAGCCAGGGAGGCATCTCCTACAATGAGCAGTTCTTC; CDR3aa: CASSYSKSQGGISYNEQFF
abundance: NA; d_gene: TRBD1; v_gene: TRBV20-1; j_gene: TRBJ1-1; len: 15; CDR3nt: TGCAGTGCTCACAGGGGGCTCCCTATGAACACTGAAGCTTTCTTT; CDR3aa: CSAHRGLPMNTEAFF
abundance: NA; d_gene: NA; v_gene: TRBV7-2; j_gene: TRBJ2-5; len: 13; CDR3nt: TGTGCCAGCAGCCCCGCCTTCCAAGAGACCCAGTACTTC; CDR3aa: CASSPAFQETQYF
abundance: NA; d_gene: NA; v_gene: TRBV3-1; j_gene: TRBJ2-3; len: 14; CDR3nt: TGTGCCAGCAGCCAAGAAGGTATCTCCGATACGCAGTATTTT; CDR3aa: CASSQEGISDTQYF
abundance: NA; d_gene: NA; v_gene: TRBV4-2; j_gene: TRBJ1-6; len: 15; CDR3nt: TGTGCCAGCAGCCAAGAAACGTTGGCTGGGTCACCCCTCCACTTT; CDR3aa: CASSQETLAGSPLHF
abundance: once; d_gene: NA; v_gene: TRBV9; j_gene: TRBJ1-6; len: 14; CDR3nt: TGTGCCAGCAGCCCTAAGGTTTGGAATTCACCCCTCCACTTT; CDR3aa: CASSPKVWNSPLHF
abundance: NA; d_gene: NA; v_gene: TRBV2; j_gene: TRBJ2-1; len: 16; CDR3nt: TGTGCCAGCAGTGGCCCGGGGCGCCTATCCTACAATGAGCAGTTCTTC; CDR3aa: CASSGPGRLSYNEQFF
abundance: NA; d_gene: NA; v_gene: TRBV30; j_gene: TRBJ2-1; len: 15; CDR3nt: TGTGCCTGGAGTGTAGGCGGGGTAGCATACAATGAGCAGTTCTTC; CDR3aa: CAWSVGGVAYNEQFF
abundance: NA; d_gene: NA; v_gene: TRBV20-1; j_gene: TRBJ2-3; len: 13; CDR3nt: TGCAGTGCTACTCGGGGAAACACAGATACGCAGTATTTT; CDR3aa: CSATRGNTDTQYF
abundance: NA; d_gene: NA; v_gene: TRBV29-1; j_gene: TRBJ2-6; len: 14; CDR3nt: TGCAGCGTTGTTTTCGTGTCTGGGGCCAACGTCCTGACTTTC; CDR3aa: CSVVFVSGANVLTF
abundance: NA; d_gene: NA; v_gene: TRBV16; j_gene: TRBJ2-2; len: 13; CDR3nt: TGTGCCAGCAGCCAATCGGTCGCCGGGGAGCTGTTTTTT; CDR3aa: CASSQSVAGELFF
abundance: few; d_gene: NA; v_gene: TRBV6-5; j_gene: TRBJ2-2; len: 15; CDR3nt: TGTGCCAGCAGTCACAGGGAGGGGAACACCGGGGAGCTGTTTTTT; CDR3aa: CASSHREGNTGELFF
abundance: once; d_gene: NA; v_gene: TRBV24-1; j_gene: TRBJ2-7; len: 11; CDR3nt: TGTGCCACCAGTGATCCATACGAGCAGTACTTC; CDR3aa: CATSDPYEQYF
abundance: NA; d_gene: NA; v_gene: TRBV7-9; j_gene: TRBJ1-1; len: 14; CDR3nt: TGTGCCAGCAGCTTTACGGCGGGGCAGGGAAAAGCTTTCTTT; CDR3aa: CASSFTAGQGKAFF
abundance: NA; d_gene: TRBD1; v_gene: TRBV4-3; j_gene: TRBJ2-7; len: 15; CDR3nt: TGCGCCAGGGGACGAAGACAGGGGGCAACCTACGAGCAGTACTTC; CDR3aa: CARGRRQGATYEQYF
abundance: once; d_gene: TRBD1; v_gene: TRBV2; j_gene: TRBJ2-7; len: 13; CDR3nt: TGTGCCAGCACCCAGGGGGAACCAAGCGAGCAGTACTTC; CDR3aa: CASTQGEPSEQYF
abundance: NA; d_gene: NA; v_gene: TRBV7-9; j_gene: TRBJ2-7; len: 13; CDR3nt: TGTGCCAGCAGCTTATCGGGGGACCACGAGCAGTACTTC; CDR3aa: CASSLSGDHEQYF